These 31 T cell receptor beta chains were all obtained from the same sample, sequenced in a study of T cell repertoires in cytomegalovirus infection. From the reads, TCRdb called clonotypes with MiXCR, one entry per CDR3 protein. The sample carries around 450,000 distinct CDR3 sequences, around 32% recorded once. The specimen was PBMCs. These receptors originate from a human donor in good health (CMV status not recorded). Some clones in this sample may be carry-over from other donors' samples.

This clonotype was counted once. The chain uses TRBV20-1 and TRBJ2-3; 8 bases line up with TRBD2. The ends lost 3 bases at V and 4 bases at J; junction bases unmatched: 6. Germline CDR1 is DFQATT and CDR2 is SNEGSKA (reference sequence). CDR3 size: 14 residues. The CDR3 is CSASPSGSADTQYF. The CDR3 nucleotides are TGCAGTGCTAGTCCTAGCGGGTCGGCAGATACGCAGTATTTT.

This chain joins TRBV6-2 or TRBV6-3 and TRBJ1-2; D call uncertain. Germline CDR1 reads MNHEY; CDR2 reads SVGEGT. This CDR3 spans 17 amino acids. Trimming shortened V by 2 bases and J by 4 bases, and 20 bases separated the two germline ends. The CDR3 loop reads CASSYPPYEDHGYGYTF. The CDR3 DNA reads TGTGCCAGCAGTTACCCTCCCTACGAAGACCACGGCTATGGCTACACCTTC.

The chain has TRBV20-1 and TRBJ2-3, with 9 bases fitting TRBD1. From germline, CDR1 is DFQATT and CDR2 SNEGSKA (reference sequence). The CDR3 totals 18 residues. V lost 0 bases, J lost 5 bases, and 15 bases stayed unmatched. The CDR3, as DNA: TGCAGTGCTAGAGATAGGGGATTGGACAGGGGTAATGGAGATACGCAGTATTTT. It encodes CSARDRGLDRGNGDTQYF.

The gene calls are TRBV6-8 and TRBJ2-6; D is unresolved. The length of the CDR3 is 15 residues. Trimming pared 3 bases from V and 1 base from J, leaving 7 bases between. CDR1 and CDR2 from the germline V gene are MNHGY and SAAAGT. The CDR3 DNA reads as TGTGCCAGCAGTTATGGTGTATCTGGGGCCAACGTCCTGACTTTC. Translation: CASSYGVSGANVLTF.

This clonotype was seen only a few times. V is TRBV2 and J is TRBJ1-1, with 9 positions matching TRBD1. Germline lookup yields CDR1 SNHLY and CDR2 FYNNEI. This CDR3 spans 13 amino acids. V dropped 5 bases and J dropped 11; count of bases not matched to a gene: 9. The CDR3 loop reads CASSPGRDRVAFF. The CDR3 DNA reads TGTGCCAGCAGTCCCGGCCGGGACAGGGTTGCTTTCTTT.

CDR3 region: CAISEEISGANVLTF. In DNA, the CDR3 is TGTGCCATCAGTGAAGAAATATCTGGGGCCAACGTCCTGACTTTC. V is TRBV10-3 and J is TRBJ2-6, with D unclear. The CDR3 length is 15 residues. Germline CDR1 and CDR2: ENHRY and SYGVKD. V shed 3 bases and J shed 1 base, with 7 bases lying between them.

This clonotype has just a few counts. The chain combines TRBV6-2 or TRBV6-3 with TRBJ1-2; no firm D call. The CDR3 is made up of 12 amino acids. Germline-derived CDR1 and CDR2 are MNHEY and SVGEGT. Trimming removed 4 bases from V and 8 bases from J, with 11 bases in between. The CDR3 reads CASSSGRKGYTF. For the CDR3, the DNA is TGTGCCAGCAGTTCAGGCAGAAAAGGCTACACCTTC.

This clonotype has just a few counts. The chain is built from TRBV12-3 or TRBV12-4 and TRBJ2-1; 8 bases agree with TRBD2. The CDR3 totals 17 residues. Losses at the gene ends were 6 bases for V and 9 bases for J; bases not matched to a gene: 19. The CDR3 loop is CASRSLSGGLAGSEQFF. The CDR3 DNA follows: TGTGCCAGCAGGTCGCTGTCCGGGGGGTTAGCGGGGAGTGAGCAGTTCTTC.

This chain links TRBV19 with TRBJ1-1; maybe TRBD1 (5 bases). The CDR3 length is 13 residues. Trimming took 6 bases from V and 6 from J, leaving 14 bases between them. Germline V gives CDR1 LNHDA, CDR2 SQIVND (reference sequence). The CDR3, as DNA: TGTGCCAGTAGATCTTTCAGGGACTCTGAAGCTTTCTTT. Its translation: CASRSFRDSEAFF.

This clonotype was detected many times. This chain links TRBV7-2 with TRBJ2-5; weak D call: TRBD2 (5 bases). Germline V lookup: CDR1 SGHTA, CDR2 FQGNSA. V was pared by 3 bases and J by 1 base, with 12 bases between. This CDR3 region has 15 residues. The CDR3 here is CASSFGAELQETQYF. The CDR3 region has the DNA TGTGCCAGCAGCTTCGGAGCGGAGCTCCAAGAGACCCAGTACTTC.

This clonotype was seen many times. The rearrangement uses TRBV12-3 or TRBV12-4 and TRBJ1-4; the D is unclear. The CDR3 is 14 residues long. Trimming removed 6 bases from V and 4 bases from J, with 12 bases in between. CDR3 in DNA: TGTGCCAGCAGCATACAGCTGAGTAATGAAAAACTGTTTTTT. It specifies CASSIQLSNEKLFF.

A few counts support this clonotype. This sequence joins TRBV29-1 and TRBJ2-3; 11 nucleotides agree with TRBD2. Germline CDR1 and CDR2: SQVTM and ANQGSEA. The CDR3 runs 13 residues. The trim removed 5 bases at V and 3 bases at J, leaving 1 base unmatched. CDR3 residues: CSVTSGGTDTQYF. The CDR3 coding sequence is TGCAGCGTTACTAGCGGGGGAACAGATACGCAGTATTTT.

V is TRBV20-1 and J is TRBJ2-3, with a weak D call TRBD2 (6 bases). In germline, CDR1 is DFQATT, CDR2 SNEGSKA (reference sequence). CDR3 length: 14 amino acids. Trimming cost V 5 bases and J 4 bases, with 16 bases left between them. The CDR3, as DNA: TGCAGTGCTTCGACTAGAATCTACCCAGATACGCAGTATTTT. This encodes CSASTRIYPDTQYF.

For this clonotype: An end of the junction does not agree with germline; a read error may underlie this. This chain connects TRBV4-1 to TRBJ1-1, with a tentative D call TRBD1 (5 bases). The CDR3 consists of 16 residues. Germline V gene data show CDR1 as MGHRA and CDR2 as YSYEKL. This CDR3 is CASSQAQGLLNTEAFF. In DNA, the CDR3 is TGTGCCAGCAGCCAAGCTCAGGGACTCCTGAACACTGAAGCTTTCTTT.

This clonotype was found a few times. The chain is built from TRBV29-1 and TRBJ1-1, with D possibly being TRBD1 (5 bases). Germline CDR1 and CDR2: SQVTM and ANQGSEA. The CDR3 runs 15 residues. Deletions cut 4 bases from V and 10 bases from J, with 25 bases between. The CDR3 DNA follows: TGCAGCGTTGTAAAAAAACTTGGTCAGGGTGATCGAGCTTTCTTT. This sequence encodes CSVVKKLGQGDRAFF. The variable domain in full, completed from reference TRBV29-1 and TRBJ1-1, reads SAVISQKPSRDICQRGTSLTIQCQVDSQVTMMFWYRQQPGQSLTLIATANQGSEATYESGFVIDKFPISRPNLTFSTLTVSNMSPEDSSIYLCSVVKKLGQGDRAFFGQGTRLTVV.

The chain uses TRBV6-6 and TRBJ2-5; 8 bases are a match to TRBD1. There are 14 residues in the CDR3. V lost 6 bases to trimming and J lost 3 bases; unmatched junction nucleotides: 6. Germline-derived CDR1 and CDR2 are MNHNY and SVGAGI (reference sequence). The CDR3 DNA follows: TGTGCCAGCAGGAAATCGGACAGGGAAGAGACCCAGTACTTC. It yields the protein CASRKSDREETQYF.

The chain recombines TRBV20-1 with TRBJ2-7, with D possibly matching TRBD1 (5 bases). The CDR3 consists of 13 residues. In germline, CDR1 is DFQATT, CDR2 SNEGSKA (reference sequence). Trimming shortened V by 4 bases and J by 3 bases, and 13 bases separated the two germline ends. This chain's CDR3 is CSATLTDRYEQYF. CDR3 DNA: TGCAGTGCTACCCTGACAGACCGCTACGAGCAGTACTTC.

The V and J genes are TRBV5-4 and TRBJ2-3, with 7 bases matching TRBD1. Per germline, CDR1 SGHNT and CDR2 YYREEE (reference sequence). CDR3 length: 13 residues. With V trimmed by 4 bases and J by 7 bases, 6 bases remained unmatched. The CDR3 loop reads CASSGTDLHTQYF. CDR3 DNA sequence: TGTGCCAGCAGCGGGACAGACCTACATACGCAGTATTTT.

A remark on this clonotype: A read error may account for a junction end that differs from germline. The rearrangement joins TRBV4-1 to TRBJ2-4, with D possibly TRBD2 on 7 matching bases. Looked up from germline, CDR1 is MGHRA and CDR2 is YSYEKL. This CDR3 has 15 amino acids. The CDR3 coding sequence is TGTGCCAGCAGCCAAGGGGGGGCTGGCAAAAACATTCAGTACTTC. It translates to CASSQGGAGKNIQYF.

The rearrangement links TRBV20-1 to TRBJ1-1; perhaps TRBD1 as D (5 bases). V was cut by 6 bases and J by 5 bases, with 19 bases left in between. The CDR3 extends over 14 amino acids. The germline V gene encodes CDR1 DFQATT and CDR2 SNEGSKA (reference sequence). This chain's CDR3 is CSAQLVGTGTEAFF. The CDR3 nucleotides are TGCAGTGCCCAATTGGTAGGGACGGGGACTGAAGCTTTCTTT.

This clonotype turned up a few times. The chain employs TRBV20-1 and TRBJ1-1; possible D gene TRBD1, 6 bases. Germline CDR1 is DFQATT and CDR2 is SNEGSKA (reference sequence). This CDR3 contains 15 residues. Deletions cut 3 bases from V and 0 bases from J, with 14 bases between. The CDR3 bases are TGCAGTGCTAGTTCCCAGCAGGGGATGAACACTGAAGCTTTCTTT. Its protein product is CSASSQQGMNTEAFF.

Concerning this clonotype itself: A much larger clone lies one base from this, so it may be a read error. The chain uses TRBV6-1 and TRBJ1-5; D call uncertain. V shed 2 bases and J shed 0 bases, with 14 bases lying between them. Per the germline V gene, CDR1 is MNHNS and CDR2 is SASEGT. The CDR3 spans 17 residues. CDR3 nucleotide sequence: TGTGCCAGCAGTGAACATTCAGCCCAGGTTAGCAATCAGCCCCAGCATTTT. Translated, it gives CASSEHSAQVSNQPQHF.

This sequence joins TRBV12-3 or TRBV12-4 and TRBJ1-1; weak D call: TRBD1 (5 bases). The V end lost 7 bases, the J end lost 7 bases, and 10 bases lay between the germline ends. The CDR3 is 11 residues long. The CDR3: CASTLQGEAFF. The CDR3 coding sequence is TGTGCCAGCACCCTGCAGGGTGAAGCTTTCTTT.

This clonotype was found a few times. The chain uses TRBV11-2 and TRBJ2-3; weak D call: TRBD2 (6 bases). The V and J ends lost 1 base and 3 bases respectively, with 8 bases between them. The germline CDR1 and CDR2 sequences are SGHAT and FQNNGV. This CDR3 has 14 residues. The CDR3 region has the DNA TGTGCCAGCAGCTTAGCGGGGGAAACAGATACGCAGTATTTT. Translated, it gives CASSLAGETDTQYF.

This clonotype was detected a few times. V gene TRBV12-3 or TRBV12-4 combines with J gene TRBJ1-2; 7 bases fit TRBD1. V lost 7 bases, J lost 7 bases, and 9 bases stayed unmatched. This CDR3 has 13 residues. The CDR3 nucleotides are TGTGCCAGCAACATCCGGGACAGCGGTGGCTACACCTTC. It specifies CASNIRDSGGYTF.

The gene calls are TRBV24-1 and TRBJ2-2; D gene ambiguous. Trimming took 4 bases from V and 4 from J, leaving 12 bases between them. This CDR3 has 15 residues. CDR1 is KGHDR, CDR2 SFDVKD, per germline. The CDR3 is CATSDPLRVTGELFF. DNA of the CDR3: TGTGCCACCAGTGACCCGCTCAGAGTCACCGGGGAGCTGTTTTTT.

J is TRBJ1-2 and V is TRBV6-2 or TRBV6-3, with TRBD1 matching 7 bases. Germline CDR1 MNHEY, CDR2 SVGEGT. V lost 0 bases, J lost 8 bases, and 3 bases stayed unmatched. The CDR3 is 13 residues long. The CDR3 region has the DNA TGTGCCAGCAGTTACTCGACAGGGAACGGCTACACCTTC. This sequence encodes CASSYSTGNGYTF.

This clonotype showed up just a few times. The chain carries TRBV20-1 and TRBJ2-7, with TRBD2 matching 8 bases. Germline V gives CDR1 DFQATT, CDR2 SNEGSKA (reference sequence). V was clipped by 1 base and J by 0 bases; unmatched bases: 20. CDR3 length: 20 residues. The CDR3 DNA sequence: TGCAGTGCTAGAGGCCCCCTCACGGCTAGCGGGCGGATACCCTCCTACGAGCAGTACTTC. As protein: CSARGPLTASGRIPSYEQYF.

This chain links TRBV11-2 with TRBJ1-1, with 7 nucleotides matching TRBD1. V was clipped by 1 base and J by 2 bases; unmatched bases: 7. Germline V gene sequence: CDR1 SGHAT, CDR2 FQNNGV. The CDR3 spans 16 residues. The CDR3 loop reads CASSLGRGTANTEAFF. The CDR3 region has the DNA TGTGCCAGCAGCTTAGGAAGGGGGACAGCCAACACTGAAGCTTTCTTT.

This clonotype came up a few times. The chain uses TRBV12-3 or TRBV12-4 and TRBJ2-5; possibly TRBD2 for D (6 bases). Trimming removed 3 bases from V and 6 bases from J, with 23 bases in between. The CDR3 totals 17 residues. The DNA of the CDR3 is TGTGCCAGCAGTTTTTCGGCGGCGGGGAGTGGACGAAAGACCCAGTACTTC. Translation: CASSFSAAGSGRKTQYF.

This chain uses TRBV15 with TRBJ2-6, with a possible D match to TRBD1 (5 bases). Germline-derived CDR1 and CDR2 are LNHNV and YYDKDF (reference sequence). The CDR3 is 16 amino acids. Trimming cost V 1 base and J 2 bases, with 9 bases left between them. CDR3 coding DNA: TGTGCCACCAGCAGAGTAAGGGGAACTGGGGCCAACGTCCTGACTTTC. Translated, it gives CATSRVRGTGANVLTF.